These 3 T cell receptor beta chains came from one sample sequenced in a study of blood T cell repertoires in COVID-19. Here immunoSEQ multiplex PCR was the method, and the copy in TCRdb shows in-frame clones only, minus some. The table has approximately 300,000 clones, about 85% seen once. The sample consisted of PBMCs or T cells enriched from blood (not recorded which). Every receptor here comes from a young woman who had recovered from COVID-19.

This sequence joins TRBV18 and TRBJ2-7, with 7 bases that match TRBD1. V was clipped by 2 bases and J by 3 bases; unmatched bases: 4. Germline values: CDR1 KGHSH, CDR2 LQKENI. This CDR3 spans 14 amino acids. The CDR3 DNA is TGTGCCAGCTCACCAGACAGGGATAGCTACGAGCAGTACTTC. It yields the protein CASSPDRDSYEQYF.

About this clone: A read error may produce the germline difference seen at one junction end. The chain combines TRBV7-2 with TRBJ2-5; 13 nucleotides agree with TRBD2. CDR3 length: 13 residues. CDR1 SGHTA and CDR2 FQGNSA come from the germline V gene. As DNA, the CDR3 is TGTGCCAGCAGCTCGACTAGCGGGGGGCCCCTCGACTTC. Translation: CASSSTSGGPLDF.

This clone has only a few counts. The CDR3 loop is CASSMQETLHF. DNA for the CDR3: TGTGCCAGTAGTATGCAGGAAACCCTCCACTTT. V is TRBV19 and J is TRBJ1-6; D uncertain. Germline V lookup: CDR1 LNHDA, CDR2 SQIVND (reference sequence). Trimming removed 3 bases from V and 14 bases from J, with 8 bases in between. The CDR3 covers 11 residues.